The T cell receptor (beta chain) described here comes from a study of shared clonotypes between healthy human individuals. Regarding the study as a whole: Shared across a few donors were around 5% of the naive CD4 clonotypes. An expected dependence of interdonor clonotype sharing on sequencing depth was noted.

The donors were all Caucasian adults (living in Nashville, Tennessee). The split of CD4+ cells yielded CD45RA+ naive and CD45RA-negative memory subsets. Of note for this clone: Its antigen is as yet unknown.

Libraries were prepared by immunoSEQ multiplex PCR; TCRdb keeps only in-frame clonotypes and omits some of them. The data contain approximately 2.5 million clones, more than 80% of them seen just once; the ten biggest clones take up around 0.15%. The V gene lost 1 base and the J gene lost 9 bases, with 19 bases spanning the gap. The CDR3 is 15 residues long. Per germline, CDR1 LNHNV and CDR2 YYDKDF (reference sequence). The V gene is TRBV15, the J gene TRBJ2-7; D may correspond to TRBD1 or TRBD2 (5 bases each). Sequencing was done on a sample of naive CD4+ T cells sorted from blood. Specified subset: CD45RA+ positively selected. The receptor's source is a young man in good health. CDR3 bases: TGTGCCACCAGCAGAGGCCGGGACCTACGTTTGGGGCAGTACTTC. Residues: CATSRGRDLRLGQYF.